This TCR beta chain derives from a study of T cells in Graves' hyperthyroidism and ophthalmopathy (dated by TCRdb to the late 2010s). Background for the entire study: Peripheral blood samples were taken at the time of initial diagnosis, prior to any treatment. To identify TCR V-J signatures that set the groups apart, the researchers used a discovery cohort of 90 to 100 patients, made up of approximately 43 with Graves' ophthalmopathy and 57 with stable Graves' hyperthyroidism. Whether ophthalmopathy could be predicted prospectively was tested in an independent validation cohort made up of approximately 19 hyperthyroidism patients plus 17 patients who later progressed to ophthalmopathy. The roughly 94 discovery patients were randomly split 7:3 into training and test sets. The study also compared thyroid tissue and blood T-cell repertoires from roughly 6 Graves' hyperthyroidism patients. After sampling, hyperthyroidism patients received methimazole starting at 30 mg daily, and ophthalmopathy patients received high-dose intravenous methylprednisolone. TCR Vbeta CDR3 sequencing of 120 to 150 peripheral blood samples (more than 40 ophthalmopathy, 75 hyperthyroidism and some 17 progressor patients) is reported in the paper. Results the study describes overall, beyond this receptor: During validation, the model predicted progression to ophthalmopathy a median of roughly 7.1 months ahead of onset, with around 70% sensitivity and about 72% specificity. Ophthalmopathy was separated from stable hyperthyroidism by a 13 V-J signature model, with just over 85% sensitivity and approximately 81% specificity obtained in cross-validation and 80%/75% obtained in testing. No statistical method was used to set the sample size in advance, and investigators knew the group allocation. Most expanded thyroid clonotypes (frequency above 0.001) were also detected in blood, a finding suggesting that blood repertoires may reflect thyroid immune responses.

Amplification of TCR beta CDR3 regions was carried out from RNA transcripts. A first-round RT-PCR of the TCR CDR3 used the HTBI primer set with the Qiagen OneStep RT-PCR kit. The libraries were constructed in a second round of multiplex PCR and then size-selected and purified. Paired-end sequencing of the libraries was performed with 100 bp reads on an Illumina HiSeq2000. As for the original processing: SOAPnuke was used to process the raw data, removing reads that contained adapters or uncalled bases, had a mean Phred below 15, or lacked an exact match to the constant primer or identifier. High-quality paired reads were merged with COPE v1.2.5, and unique nucleotide sequences were defined as clonotypes. MiTCR v1.1 was used to align the clonotypes against IMGT TRBV, TRBD and TRBJ reference segments. The analysis was restricted to V-J combinations with a frequency above 0.0001, which together covered 99% to 99.2% of the repertoires. The TCS score was defined as the ratio of F50 (clonal expansion) to E x V (chaos), calculated using BLOSUM62-based TCRdist between CDR3 peptides within each V-J. Welch's t-statistics and random forest reduced 514 V-J features to 13, which were used in a naive Bayes classifier (R e1071). In-frame beta chains were kept once TCRdb had trimmed the public reads at Q25 with fastp and called clones with MiXCR. Entries are consolidated by CDR3 protein sequence, retaining the most common genes and DNA. The V and J calls here are based on TCRdb, not the publication. A total of more than 300,000 distinct CDR3 sequences appear in this sample, approximately 15% of them only once. In total, the top ten clones hold under 30% of the sample.

Graves' hyperthyroidism was defined as stable when no progression to ophthalmopathy occurred over 18 months of follow-up. Hyperthyroidism patients were newly diagnosed, had a disease duration of under 2 months, and were aged 18 to 65 years. The study excluded patients with uncontrolled infections, other autoimmune diseases, pregnancy or lactation. Diagnoses relied on clinical symptoms, serum thyroxine and TRAb, thyroid ultrasound and orbital computed tomography. Ficoll-Paque density gradient centrifugation was used to isolate PBMCs from around 9.1 ml of fresh peripheral blood. Total RNA was extracted with Trizol reagent, and quality was checked on an Agilent 2100 Bioanalyzer. For this clonotype: The target of this receptor is not known. It has no much larger one-base neighbor in the sample; base qualities were not kept.

The CDR3 runs 15 residues from the cysteine to the phenylalanine. Only CDR3 DNA is held: 45 bases, read in frame from base 1. V lost 6 bases and J lost 7 bases, and the count of bases not matched to a germline gene is 13. As encoded in the germline V gene, CDR1 is MNHEY while CDR2 is SVGEGT. The sample taken for sequencing was blood. This TCR derives from a woman under 40 with Graves' hyperthyroidism. Here the chain combines TRBV6-2 or TRBV6-3 and TRBJ2-7; 9 of the junction bases match TRBD2. The DNA is as follows: TGTGCCAGCAGACTCCTTAGCGGGAGATCGGGGGAGCAGTACTTC. It is translated as CASRLLSGRSGEQYF.